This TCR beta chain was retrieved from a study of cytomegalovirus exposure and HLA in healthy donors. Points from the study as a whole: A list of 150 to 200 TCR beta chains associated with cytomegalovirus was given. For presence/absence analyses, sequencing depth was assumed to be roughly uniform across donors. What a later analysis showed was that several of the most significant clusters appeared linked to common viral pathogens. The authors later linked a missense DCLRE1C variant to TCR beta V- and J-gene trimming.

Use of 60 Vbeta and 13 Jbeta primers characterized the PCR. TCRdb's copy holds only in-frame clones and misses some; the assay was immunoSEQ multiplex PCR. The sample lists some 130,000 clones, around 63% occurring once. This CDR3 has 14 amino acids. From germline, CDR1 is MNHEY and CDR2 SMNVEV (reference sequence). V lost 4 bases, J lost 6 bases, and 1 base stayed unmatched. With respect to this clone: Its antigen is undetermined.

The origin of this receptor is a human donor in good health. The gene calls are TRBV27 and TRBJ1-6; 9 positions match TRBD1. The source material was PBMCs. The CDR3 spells CASSSDRGNSPLHF. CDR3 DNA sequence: TGTGCCAGCAGTTCGGACAGGGGTAATTCACCCCTCCACTTT.